This paragraph covers one T cell receptor (beta chain) sequence. This clonotype was seen repeatedly, ten times or more. Its cognate antigen has yet to be identified. One base away there is no much larger clone; base qualities are not given. This specimen belongs to a study of T cells in Graves' hyperthyroidism and ophthalmopathy (dated by TCRdb to between 2018 and 2020). Study-wide context: TCR V-J signatures able to tell the groups apart were searched for in a discovery cohort of 95 or so patients, of whom fewer than 45 had Graves' ophthalmopathy and 55 to 65 had stable Graves' hyperthyroidism. Prospective prediction of ophthalmopathy was tested in an independent validation cohort of under 20 hyperthyroidism patients and 17 patients who later progressed to ophthalmopathy. The 90 to 100 discovery patients were randomly split 7:3 into training and test sets. In more than 5 Graves' hyperthyroidism patients, the study also compared T-cell repertoires from thyroid tissue with T-cell repertoires from blood. Following sampling, methimazole starting at 30 mg daily was given to hyperthyroidism patients, and high-dose intravenous methylprednisolone was given to ophthalmopathy patients. The paper reports TCR Vbeta CDR3 sequencing of roughly 140 peripheral blood samples: 40 or so ophthalmopathy, over 70 hyperthyroidism and around 17 progressor patients.

The TCR beta CDR3 regions were amplified from the RNA transcripts. A first-round RT-PCR of the TCR CDR3 used the HTBI primer set with the Qiagen OneStep RT-PCR kit. The libraries were constructed in a second round of multiplex PCR and then size-selected and purified. Sequencing of the libraries was done on an Illumina HiSeq2000 using paired-end 100 bp reads. The authors' analysis ran thus. SOAPnuke was used to process the raw data, removing reads that contained adapters or uncalled bases, had a mean Phred below 15, or lacked an exact match to the constant primer or identifier. High-quality paired reads were merged with COPE v1.2.5, and unique nucleotide sequences were defined as clonotypes. MiTCR v1.1 was used to align clonotypes to the IMGT TRBV, TRBD and TRBJ reference segments. The analysis was restricted to V-J combinations with a frequency above 0.0001, which together covered 99% to 99.2% of the repertoires. The TCS score was defined as F50 (clonal expansion) divided by E x V (chaos), with BLOSUM62-based TCRdist calculated between CDR3 peptides within each V-J. Welch's t-statistics and random forest reduced around 550 V-J features to fewer than 15, which were used in a naive Bayes classifier (R e1071). Thyroid-blood repertoire similarity was quantified with the Morisita-Horn index. TCRdb cleaned the public reads at Q25 with fastp, built clones with MiXCR and kept in-frame beta chains. Identical CDR3 protein sequences are pooled into one entry, listed with their most common genes and DNA. TCRdb's processing, not the study's, gives the V and J calls here. This sample has roughly 500,000 distinct CDR3 sequences in its table, and 46% of those were observed once. The top ten constitute under 20% of the sample.

Patients with uncontrolled infections, other autoimmune diseases, pregnancy or lactation were excluded. Diagnoses relied on clinical symptoms, serum thyroxine and TRAb, thyroid ultrasound and orbital computed tomography. Total RNA was extracted with Trizol reagent, and quality was checked on an Agilent 2100 Bioanalyzer. The germline V gene sets CDR1 to SNHLY and CDR2 to FYNNEI. Clipping removes 7 bases from V and 7 bases from J, with 9 as the unmatched junction base count. The cysteine opens and the phenylalanine closes a CDR3 of 15 amino acids. Only the CDR3 DNA is retained, 45 bases long and in frame from the first base. Overall results and qualifications from the work: Ophthalmopathy was separated from stable hyperthyroidism by a 13 V-J signature model, with just over 85% sensitivity and about 81% specificity obtained in cross-validation and 80%/75% obtained in testing. Most expanded thyroid clonotypes (frequency above 0.001) were also found in blood, which suggests that blood repertoires may mirror thyroid immune responses. During validation, the model predicted progression to ophthalmopathy a median of around 7 months ahead of onset, with 70.59% sensitivity and almost 75% specificity. Sample size was not statistically predetermined, and investigators were not blinded to group allocation.

Sequencing was performed on peripheral blood or thyroid tissue (not recorded which). The chain is made from TRBV2 and TRBJ1-4; 10 junctional bases match TRBD1. This clonotype was obtained from an adult woman with Graves' disease, either hyperthyroidism or ophthalmopathy (not recorded which). For the CDR3, the sequence is CASTITGTGVEKLFF. The DNA reads TGTGCCAGCACGATTACCGGGACAGGGGTTGAAAAACTGTTTTTT.